These 8 T cell receptor beta chains originate from one sample sequenced in a study of beta chain features in type 1 diabetes (dated by TCRdb to between 2018 and 2020). The library relied on the immunoSEQ multiplex PCR assay. All of the isolated RNA was reverse transcribed with the High Capacity cDNA Reverse Transcription Kit, so expressed TCRB transcripts were sequenced. The immuneACCESS repertoire file appears here via TCRdb, limited to in-frame rearrangements. These files lack a portion of the clones; in checked studies, under half of the deficit traces to unresolved V genes, and the cause of the others is not known. The table for this sample lists approximately 38,000 clones; about 65% of them were counted only once. The biggest ten clones account for 2% of the sample. The sample taken for sequencing was Tregs from blood. The cell subset or site label on this specimen signifies: regulatory CD4+ T cells. These receptors were taken from a woman aged 25 to 39 in good health.

The chain carries TRBV29-1 and TRBJ2-1, with TRBD1 identical over 7 bases. This CDR3 spans 12 amino acids. Germline lookup yields CDR1 SQVTM and CDR2 ANQGSEA. J gave up 9 bases and V 3 bases, and 5 bases lay outside the gene matches. CDR3 sequence: CSVDRGSREQFF. CDR3 in DNA: TGCAGCGTTGACAGGGGGAGCCGTGAGCAGTTCTTC.

CDR3 loop: CASSRGQGNYGYTF. Here the CDR3 DNA reads TGTGCCAGCAGCCGGGGACAGGGGAACTATGGCTACACCTTC. V and J are TRBV7-2 and TRBJ1-2; 10 bases agree with TRBD1. Per germline, CDR1 SGHTA and CDR2 FQGNSA. This CDR3 contains 14 residues. Unmatched junction bases numbered 2, after V lost 5 bases and J lost 2 bases.

The genes are TRBV4-3 and TRBJ2-7; possible D gene TRBD1, 6 bases. V was shortened by 3 bases and J by 0 bases, with 12 bases between the two germline ends. Germline V lookup: CDR1 LGHNA, CDR2 YSLEER. CDR3 length equals 15 residues. The CDR3 region is CASSQGHGTSYEQYF. As DNA, the CDR3 is TGCGCCAGCAGCCAGGGACATGGCACCTCCTACGAGCAGTACTTC.

The chain has TRBV9 and TRBJ2-2; 11 bases fit TRBD1. Trimming cost V 1 base and J 5 bases; bases outside gene matches: 4. Germline V gives CDR1 SGDLS, CDR2 YYNGEE. There are 16 residues in the CDR3. The CDR3 reads CASSVIGTGGTGELFF. DNA of the CDR3: TGTGCCAGCAGCGTAATAGGGACAGGGGGTACCGGGGAGCTGTTTTTT.

The CDR3 protein is CASSLAGKNTEAFF. CDR3 in DNA: TGTGCCAGCAGTTTAGCGGGGAAGAACACTGAAGCTTTCTTT. The genes are TRBV28 and TRBJ1-1; no clear D gene. CDR3 size: 14 residues. The V end lost 2 bases, the J end lost 1 base, and 8 bases lay between the germline ends. Germline CDR1 MDHEN, CDR2 SYDVKM. The variable domain in full, with the rest retrieved from reference TRBV28 and TRBJ1-1, is DVKVTQSSRYLVKRTGEKVFLECVQDMDHENMFWYRQDPGLGLRLIYFSYDVKMKEKGDIPEGYSVSREKKERFSLILESASTNQTSMYLCASSLAGKNTEAFFGQGTRLTVV.

The chain uses TRBV4-3 and TRBJ2-1, with D uncertain. Between the trimmed V and J ends, which lost 0 bases and 0 bases, there was a span of 9 bases. The CDR3 is made up of 16 amino acids. Looked up from germline, CDR1 is LGHNA and CDR2 is YSLEER. Here the CDR3 DNA reads TGCGCCAGCAGCCAAGAGGGCCCCGGCTCCTACAATGAGCAGTTCTTC. Residues: CASSQEGPGSYNEQFF.

The rearrangement joins TRBV5-1 to TRBJ2-2; 7 nucleotides agree with TRBD1. This CDR3 has 15 amino acids. Trimming took 4 bases from V and 1 from J; bases not matched to a gene: 4. The germline gives CDR1 SGHRS, CDR2 YFSETQ. The CDR3 protein is CASSPGQWNTGELFF. The CDR3 coding sequence is TGCGCCAGCAGCCCGGGACAGTGGAACACCGGGGAGCTGTTTTTT. The full variable domain, its missing parts supplied by reference TRBV5-1 and TRBJ2-2, is KAGVTQTPRYLIKTRGQQVTLSCSPISGHRSVSWYQQTPGQGLQFLFEYFSETQRNKGNFPGRFSGRQFSNSRSEMNVSTLELGDSALYLCASSPGQWNTGELFFGEGSRLTVL.

This clone was observed a handful of times. The chain combines TRBV29-1 with TRBJ1-5, with TRBD1 matching over 8 bases. Per germline, CDR1 SQVTM and CDR2 ANQGSEA. V lost 7 bases and J lost 5; bases outside the gene matches: 7. CDR3 length equals 13 residues. The chain's CDR3 is CSAQGARDQPQHF. The CDR3 DNA reads TGCAGCGCGCAGGGGGCTAGAGATCAGCCCCAGCATTTT.